Described below is a single TCR beta chain sequence and its context. The data were taken from a study of shared clonotypes between healthy human individuals. The V end lost 0 bases, the J end lost 2 bases, and 12 bases lay between the germline ends. This CDR3 is built from 15 residues. From germline, CDR1 is SGHRS and CDR2 YFSETQ. TCRdb's copy holds only in-frame clones and misses some; the assay was immunoSEQ multiplex PCR. Of about 600,000 clones in the sample, more than 95% were seen once. The TCR was taken from a young woman in good health. The sequencing sample was made of naive CD4+ T cells sorted from blood. Subset noted: CD45RA+ positively selected. The chain recombines TRBV5-1 with TRBJ2-7; tentative D call: TRBD2 (5 bases). The CDR3 is CASSLDGIATYEQYF. The CDR3 nucleotides read TGCGCCAGCAGCTTGGACGGGATAGCTACCTACGAGCAGTACTTC.